This entry lists 19 T cell receptor beta chains sequenced from one sample in a study of CD8+CD57+ T cells in acquired aplastic anemia. Profiling of TCR beta VDJ combinations and CDR3 sequences used genomic DNA as template. In TCRdb, the reads were re-called with MiXCR into one record per CDR3 protein. The sample records roughly 240,000 distinct CDR3 sequences, 47% being singletons. Patients chosen for sequencing had shown CD8+CD57+ cell expansion by flow cytometry. The specimen sequenced was sorted CD4+, CD8+, or CD8+CD57+ T cells (not recorded which) from PBMCs. Receptors were obtained from a human donor with aplastic anemia.

This chain uses TRBV10-3 with TRBJ2-1, with 7 bases lining up with TRBD2. Germline assignment: CDR1 ENHRY and CDR2 SYGVKD. With 4 bases clipped from V and 7 bases from J, the junction kept 19 bases outside the gene matches. The CDR3 spans 18 residues. In DNA, the CDR3 is TGTGCCATCAGTGGTGGGTCTAGCGGCCTCCAACAGCGGAATGAGCAGTTCTTC. Encoded protein: CAISGGSSGLQQRNEQFF.

V and J are TRBV28 and TRBJ1-1, with TRBD1 as a possible D gene (6 bases). From germline, CDR1 is MDHEN and CDR2 SYDVKM. The CDR3 has 12 amino acids. Trimming took 4 bases from V and 7 from J, leaving 10 bases between them. Here the CDR3 reads CASSSYRDEAFF. CDR3 bases: TGTGCCAGCAGTTCCTACAGGGATGAAGCTTTCTTT.

V and J are TRBV7-9 and TRBJ2-7; 11 nucleotides agree with TRBD2. The CDR3 has 15 amino acids. Losses at the gene ends were 5 bases for V and 2 bases for J; bases not matched to a gene: 5. Per the germline V gene, CDR1 is SEHNR and CDR2 is FQNEAQ (reference sequence). The CDR3 loop reads CASSQDSGGAYEQYF. The CDR3 coding sequence is TGTGCCAGCAGCCAAGATAGCGGGGGGGCCTACGAGCAGTACTTC.

This clonotype was seen many times. CDR3 residues: CASSAGSQGAFEQYF. For the CDR3, the DNA is TGTGCCAGCAGCGCCGGGAGTCAGGGGGCGTTCGAGCAGTACTTC. J is TRBJ2-7 and V is TRBV5-4, with 8 positions matching TRBD1. CDR1 and CDR2 from the germline V gene are SGHNT and YYREEE (reference sequence). The junction had 12 bases not matched to a gene; V was cut back by 4 bases and J by 6 bases. The CDR3 loop spans 15 amino acids.

Note on this clonotype: This may stem from a read error, because a much larger clone lies one nucleotide away. J is TRBJ2-7 and V is TRBV20-1; TRBD1 agrees at 7 bases. The CDR3 length is 13 residues. Germline CDR1 reads DFQATT; CDR2 reads SNEGSKA (reference sequence). The CDR3 is CSASTGEPYERYF. In DNA form, the CDR3 reads TGCAGTGCTTCTACAGGGGAACCCTACGAGCGGTACTTC.

This clonotype was observed a single time. This clone may be a read error of a much larger clone one base away. A read error is likely, as this CDR3 ends without the conserved phenylalanine or tryptophan. The chain recombines TRBV12-3 or TRBV12-4 with TRBJ1-1, with D perhaps TRBD1 (6 bases). The CDR3 extends over 17 amino acids. Trimming removed 2 bases from V and 4 bases from J, with 20 bases in between. The CDR3: CASSLSWGHPEGTEAFS. The CDR3 DNA follows: TGTGCCAGCAGTTTATCGTGGGGACATCCGGAGGGCACTGAAGCTTTCTCT.

This clonotype appeared many times. The genes are TRBV11-3 and TRBJ1-1; 10 nucleotides line up with TRBD1. Germline lookup yields CDR1 SGHNT and CDR2 YENEEA. The CDR3 is made up of 14 amino acids. The trim removed 3 bases at V and 5 bases at J, leaving 3 bases unmatched. The CDR3 spells CASSFDRGQTEAFF. The CDR3 DNA is TGTGCCAGCAGCTTTGACAGGGGGCAGACTGAAGCTTTCTTT.

This clonotype has a count of ten or more. The rearrangement joins TRBV29-1 to TRBJ2-3; the D gene is possibly TRBD2 (6 bases). Between the trimmed V and J ends, which lost 6 bases and 2 bases, there was a span of 18 bases. This CDR3 has 15 residues. Germline assignment: CDR1 SQVTM and CDR2 ANQGSEA. The CDR3 sequence: CSVGVIAVYTDTQYF. DNA of the CDR3: TGCAGCGTGGGAGTAATAGCGGTATACACAGATACGCAGTATTTT.

As DNA, the CDR3 is TGTGCCAGTAGCCAATTGGGTGAATCGAACGAGCAGTACTTC. Translated, it gives CASSQLGESNEQYF. J is TRBJ2-7 and V is TRBV19; D gene unclear. Germline-derived CDR1 and CDR2 are LNHDA and SQIVND (reference sequence). The CDR3 has 14 residues. Deletions cut 6 bases from V and 5 bases from J, with 17 bases between.

Concerning this clonotype itself: Being one base from a much bigger clone, this may be a read error. The CDR3 DNA is TGTGCCGGCAGCTCCCCCCGGGGGATCGGGGAGCTGTTTTTT. Translating it yields CAGSSPRGIGELFF. The V call is TRBV7-9, the J call TRBJ2-2, with D possibly being TRBD2 (6 bases). The CDR3 runs to 14 residues. Per the germline V gene, CDR1 is SEHNR and CDR2 is FQNEAQ (reference sequence).

This chain connects TRBV7-3 to TRBJ2-1, with 13 bases that match TRBD2. Unmatched junction bases numbered 8, after V lost 5 bases and J lost 4 bases. In germline, CDR1 is SGHTA, CDR2 FQGTGA. The CDR3 totals 17 residues. The CDR3 reads CASSALGLAGSYNEQFF. The DNA for the CDR3 is TGTGCCAGCAGCGCCCTGGGACTAGCGGGATCTTACAATGAGCAGTTCTTC.

V and J are TRBV7-9 and TRBJ1-2, with D hard to call. Germline V gives CDR1 SEHNR, CDR2 FQNEAQ (reference sequence). CDR3 length: 16 residues. V lost 3 bases to trimming and J lost 2 bases, with 16 bases between them. For the CDR3, the DNA is TGTGCCAGCAGCTTGTCAGGACTATCGGGGAACTATGGCTACACCTTC. Translating it yields CASSLSGLSGNYGYTF.

The V call is TRBV6-2 or TRBV6-3, the J call TRBJ2-1; 9 nucleotides agree with TRBD2. Germline lookup yields CDR1 MNHEY and CDR2 SVGEGT. This CDR3 comprises 14 residues. The V segment lost 4 bases and the J segment 7 bases; nucleotides outside the gene matches: 5. CDR3 sequence (DNA): TGTGCCAGCAGTTGGAGCGGGGGGCCAAATGAGCAGTTCTTC. This gives the protein CASSWSGGPNEQFF.

This clonotype showed up many times. This chain connects TRBV20-1 to TRBJ2-5; the match to TRBD1 covers 10 bases. The V segment lost 6 bases and the J segment 2 bases; nucleotides outside the gene matches: 6. CDR1 DFQATT and CDR2 SNEGSKA come from the germline V gene (reference sequence). CDR3 length: 14 residues. The CDR3 loop is CSAPSDRGQETQYF. CDR3 DNA: TGCAGTGCCCCCTCGGACAGGGGGCAAGAGACCCAGTACTTC.

This clonotype turned up a few times. The chain carries TRBV28 and TRBJ2-1; TRBD2 matches at 8 bases. From germline, CDR1 is MDHEN and CDR2 SYDVKM. The V gene end was trimmed by 9 bases and the J gene end by 8 bases; junction bases not matched to a gene: 18. This CDR3 contains 16 residues. CDR3 sequence (DNA): TGTGCCAGTATGGGTCTAGAGGACGGGAGGGTCGATGAGCAGTTCTTC. It yields the protein CASMGLEDGRVDEQFF.

Ten or more counts support this clonotype. The CDR3 region is CASSLGEVQSTDTQYF. For the CDR3, the DNA is TGTGCCAGCAGCTTAGGGGAAGTGCAAAGCACAGATACGCAGTATTTT. The chain joins TRBV7-9 to TRBJ2-3; D is undetermined. V was shortened by 1 base and J by 0 bases, with 11 bases between the two germline ends. The CDR3 length is 16 residues. CDR1 is SEHNR, CDR2 FQNEAQ, per germline (reference sequence).

This clonotype was recorded a few times. The rearrangement links TRBV10-3 to TRBJ1-1; TRBD1 aligns across 10 bases. Germline V lookup: CDR1 ENHRY, CDR2 SYGVKD. V lost 10 bases to trimming and J lost 6 bases; unmatched junction nucleotides: 8. The CDR3 length is 13 residues. The CDR3 loop is CATGGQGGAEAFF. CDR3 in DNA: TGTGCCACCGGAGGACAGGGGGGGGCTGAAGCTTTCTTT.

This clonotype was counted ten times or more. The gene calls are TRBV20-1 and TRBJ2-5; tentatively, D is TRBD2 (6 bases). This CDR3 comprises 16 residues. Germline V gene lookup returns CDR1 DFQATT and CDR2 SNEGSKA (reference sequence). Trimming took off 2 bases at V and 7 bases at J, with 23 bases between the two ends. This CDR3 reads CSARPPTGRGAGTQYF. CDR3 DNA sequence: TGCAGTGCTAGACCCCCGACGGGACGCGGGGCGGGGACCCAGTACTTC.

V and J are TRBV20-1 and TRBJ1-2; 8 bases are shared with TRBD1. CDR1 is DFQATT and CDR2 is SNEGSKA in the germline V gene (reference sequence). The CDR3 covers 17 residues. J lost 0 bases, V lost 0 bases, and 9 bases had no gene match. Written as DNA, the CDR3 is TGCAGTGCTAGAGAAGCGGACAGGGACGCTACTAACTATGGCTACACCTTC. Translated, it gives CSAREADRDATNYGYTF.